The sequence of this TCR beta chain was determined in a study of cytomegalovirus exposure and HLA in healthy donors. The primer mix had 60 Vbeta and 13 Jbeta primers. The protocol was immunoSEQ multiplex PCR, while the TCRdb copy is restricted to in-frame clones and leaves out a portion. The data contain some 90,000 clones, less than 80% of them singletons. CDR3 length: 15 residues. Germline CDR1 SGHVS, CDR2 FQNEAQ. V was clipped by 2 bases and J by 0 bases, with 11 bases between them. The sequenced material came from PBMCs. This receptor was taken from a woman aged 40 to 50 in good health and CMV-seronegative. This chain links TRBV7-8 with TRBJ2-7, with D tentatively TRBD2 (6 bases). CDR3 DNA: TGTGCCAGCAGCTTATATGCGGGACTCTCCTACGAGCAGTACTTC. Amino acids: CASSLYAGLSYEQYF.